This TCR beta chain was sequenced for a study of blood T cell repertoires in COVID-19. At the level of the study: Samples came from the United States, Italy and Spain, spanning acute and convalescent COVID-19.

Patients at the Seattle site were enrolled during active infection and followed longitudinally. Original processing methods: Amplifying reference gene primers gave estimates of nucleated cell counts. The protocol was immunoSEQ multiplex PCR, while the TCRdb copy is restricted to in-frame clones and leaves out a portion. V and J calls plus clone size are reproduced from that table; the DNA served to infer D and trimming. Among a few hundred thousand clones listed, 90% were seen once. Deletions cut 5 bases from V and 5 bases from J, with 16 bases between. Looked up from germline, CDR1 is SGHRS and CDR2 is YFSETQ. The CDR3 totals 14 residues.

What was sequenced was peripheral blood. This receptor was taken from a woman aged 40 to 50 with COVID-19, enrolled during active disease. V gene TRBV5-1 combines with J gene TRBJ1-1; D call uncertain. CDR3 sequence reads: CASRPLNTFTEAFF. The CDR3 coding sequence is TGCGCCAGCAGGCCCTTAAACACCTTTACTGAAGCTTTCTTT.